This paragraph covers one T cell receptor beta chain sequence. Its antigen is not identified. This entry is derived from a study of T cell responses to AZD1222 COVID-19 vaccine. Assay used: immunoSEQ multiplex PCR; TCRdb lists only in-frame clones, some missing. In the table there are 120,000 or so clones, about 94% of which are singletons. Findings and caveats of the study: The CD4 TCRs associated with vaccination extended across spike and predominated at 160-218 and 743-854. Increased Spike-specific TCR breadth and depth were observed after two AZD1222 doses.

The CDR3 has 18 residues. Germline V gives CDR1 SGHNT, CDR2 YYREEE (reference sequence). Trimming shortened V by 4 bases and J by 2 bases, and 19 bases separated the two germline ends. Material: peripheral blood, obtained 28 days after the second AZD1222 dose. The sequence was collected from an adult who received the AZD1222 COVID-19 vaccine. The chain combines TRBV5-4 with TRBJ2-6; the D gene could be TRBD1 or TRBD2 (6 bases each). CDR3 in amino acids: CASSPSRRGLAGANVLTF. The CDR3 DNA reads TGTGCCAGCAGCCCTTCTAGGAGGGGGTTGGCTGGGGCCAACGTCCTGACTTTC.